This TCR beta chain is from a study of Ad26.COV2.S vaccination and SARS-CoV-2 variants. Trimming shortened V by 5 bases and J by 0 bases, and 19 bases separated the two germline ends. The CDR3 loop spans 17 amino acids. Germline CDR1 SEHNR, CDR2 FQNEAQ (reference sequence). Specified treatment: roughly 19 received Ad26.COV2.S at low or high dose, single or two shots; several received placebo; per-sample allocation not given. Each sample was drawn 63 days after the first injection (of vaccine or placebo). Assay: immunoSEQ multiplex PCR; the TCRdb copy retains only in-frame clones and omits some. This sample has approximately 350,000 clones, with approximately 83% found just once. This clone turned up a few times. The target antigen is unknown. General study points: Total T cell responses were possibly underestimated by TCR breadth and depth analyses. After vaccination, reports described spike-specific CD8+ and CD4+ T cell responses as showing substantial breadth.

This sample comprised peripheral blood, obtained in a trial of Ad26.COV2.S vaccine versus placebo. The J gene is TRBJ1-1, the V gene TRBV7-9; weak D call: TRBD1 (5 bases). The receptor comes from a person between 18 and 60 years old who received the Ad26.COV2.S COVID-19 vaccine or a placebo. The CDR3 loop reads CASSPLIPGGMNTEAFF. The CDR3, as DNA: TGTGCCAGCAGCCCATTAATTCCGGGGGGGATGAACACTGAAGCTTTCTTT.